The 8 T cell receptor beta chains listed next were all sequenced from one sample in a study of response to subunit inactivated influenza vaccine. TCRdb used MiXCR to reprocess the RT-PCR reads, holding one entry per CDR3 protein. The sample consists of hundreds of thousands of distinct CDR3 sequences, 11% of them appearing once. Here the sequenced sample was PBMCs from blood, taken more than 35 days after vaccination. These receptors all come from a man between 50 and 59 years old who received an inactivated influenza vaccine.

The rearrangement links TRBV7-2 to TRBJ2-7; D may be TRBD1 (6 bases). The length of the CDR3 is 16 residues. V lost 5 bases and J 1 base, leaving 18 bases between the germline ends. Germline V CDR1 and CDR2: SGHTA, FQGNSA. The CDR3, as DNA: TGTGCCAGCAGCAAATGGACAGTCCGAGGGTCCTACGAGCAGTACTTC. Translated, it gives CASSKWTVRGSYEQYF.

This clonotype has a count of ten or more. The chain is built from TRBV12-3 or TRBV12-4 and TRBJ2-1, with TRBD1 matching over 8 bases. This CDR3 has 12 amino acids. With 10 bases clipped from V and 6 bases from J, the junction kept 5 bases outside the gene matches. In DNA, the CDR3 is TGTGCCATCCGCAGGGGGCCCAATGAGCAGTTCTTC. It encodes CAIRRGPNEQFF.

Many counts were recorded for this clonotype. The rearrangement uses TRBV4-3 and TRBJ2-7; tentatively, D is TRBD1 or TRBD2 (5 bases each). Germline assignment: CDR1 LGHNA and CDR2 YSLEER. The CDR3 is made up of 17 amino acids. The V end was cut by 1 base, the J end by 4 bases, with 20 bases between. The CDR3 sequence is CASSQAFRTGTPYEQYF. CDR3 bases: TGCGCCAGCAGCCAAGCCTTCAGAACCGGGACCCCGTACGAGCAGTACTTC.

J is TRBJ1-1 and V is TRBV7-9; D perhaps matches TRBD1 (5 bases). In germline, CDR1 is SEHNR, CDR2 FQNEAQ (reference sequence). The V end lost 3 bases, the J end lost 0 bases, and 14 bases lay between the germline ends. The CDR3 length is 16 residues. CDR3 residues: CASSLSPGRLNTEAFF. DNA of the CDR3: TGTGCCAGCAGCTTGAGTCCGGGACGCCTGAACACTGAAGCTTTCTTT.

The table lists this clonotype with a few counts. The CDR3 region is CASRDRNSETQYF. In DNA, the CDR3 is TGTGCCAGCAGGGACAGGAATAGCGAGACCCAGTACTTC. This chain uses TRBV12-3 or TRBV12-4 with TRBJ2-5; 7 positions agree with TRBD1. Trimming removed 6 bases from V and 5 bases from J; junction bases left unmatched: 6. The CDR3 has 13 residues.

The sample holds a few counts of this clonotype. J is TRBJ2-5 and V is TRBV6-1; D unresolved. Germline V gives CDR1 MNHNS, CDR2 SASEGT. Trimming took 6 bases from V and 2 from J, leaving 13 bases between them. This CDR3 has 14 residues. CDR3 sequence (DNA): TGTGCCAGCAGGCCCCACCGGATTCAAGAGACCCAGTACTTC. Protein sequence: CASRPHRIQETQYF.

This clonotype was seen a handful of times. This chain connects TRBV27 to TRBJ1-2; tentatively, D is TRBD1 (5 bases). CDR1 and CDR2 from the germline V gene are MNHEY and SMNVEV (reference sequence). The CDR3 covers 12 residues. Trimming stripped 5 bases from V and 8 bases from J, with 12 bases between. CDR3 nucleotides: TGTGCCAGCAGTCCCCCCGGGGGAGGCTACACCTTC. The encoded protein is CASSPPGGGYTF.

The gene calls are TRBV6-1 and TRBJ2-7; perhaps TRBD2 as D (6 bases). The CDR3 has 14 amino acids. Trimming pared 6 bases from V and 4 bases from J, leaving 16 bases between. Looked up from germline, CDR1 is MNHNS and CDR2 is SASEGT. CDR3 loop: CASRGGTAFYEQYF. CDR3 nucleotides: TGTGCCAGCAGAGGCGGGACGGCGTTTTACGAGCAGTACTTC.